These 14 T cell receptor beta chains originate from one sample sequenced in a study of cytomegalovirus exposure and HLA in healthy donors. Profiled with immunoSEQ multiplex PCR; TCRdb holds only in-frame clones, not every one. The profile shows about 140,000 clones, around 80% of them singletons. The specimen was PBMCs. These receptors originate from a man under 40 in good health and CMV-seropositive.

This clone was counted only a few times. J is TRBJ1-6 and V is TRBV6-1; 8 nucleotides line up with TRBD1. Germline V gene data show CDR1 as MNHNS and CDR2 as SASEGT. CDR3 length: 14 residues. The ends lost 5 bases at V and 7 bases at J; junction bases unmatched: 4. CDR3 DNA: TGTGCCAGCAGTTTGACAGGGGTAAATTCACCCCTCCACTTT. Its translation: CASSLTGVNSPLHF.

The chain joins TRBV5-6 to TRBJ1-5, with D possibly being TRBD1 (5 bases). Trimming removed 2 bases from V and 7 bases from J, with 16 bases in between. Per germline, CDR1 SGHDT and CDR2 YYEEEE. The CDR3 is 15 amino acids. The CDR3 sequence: CASSLLRQKQQPQHF. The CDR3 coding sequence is TGTGCCAGCAGCTTATTGAGACAGAAGCAGCAGCCCCAGCATTTT.

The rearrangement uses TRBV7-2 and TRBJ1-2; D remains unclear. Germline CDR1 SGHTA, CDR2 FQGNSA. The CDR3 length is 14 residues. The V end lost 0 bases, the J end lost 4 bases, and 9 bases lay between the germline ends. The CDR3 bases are TGTGCCAGCAGCTTAGCGCCCGGCGGCTATGGCTACACCTTC. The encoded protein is CASSLAPGGYGYTF.

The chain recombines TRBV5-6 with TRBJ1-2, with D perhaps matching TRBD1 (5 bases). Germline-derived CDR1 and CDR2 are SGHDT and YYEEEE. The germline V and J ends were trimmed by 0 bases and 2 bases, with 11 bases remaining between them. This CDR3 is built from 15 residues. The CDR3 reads CASSLVGGANYGYTF. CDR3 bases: TGTGCCAGCAGCTTGGTCGGAGGGGCAAACTATGGCTACACCTTC.

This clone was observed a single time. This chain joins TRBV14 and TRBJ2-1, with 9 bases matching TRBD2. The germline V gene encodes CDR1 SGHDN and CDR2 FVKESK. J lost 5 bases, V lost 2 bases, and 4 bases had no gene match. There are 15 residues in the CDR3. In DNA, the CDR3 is TGTGCCAGCAGCCAACCGGGACTAGCCCACAATGAGCAGTTCTTC. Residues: CASSQPGLAHNEQFF.

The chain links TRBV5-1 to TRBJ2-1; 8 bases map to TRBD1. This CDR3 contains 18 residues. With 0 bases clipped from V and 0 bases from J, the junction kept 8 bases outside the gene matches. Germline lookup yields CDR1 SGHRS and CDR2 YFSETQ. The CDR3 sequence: CASSLEGTGLSSYNEQFF. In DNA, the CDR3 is TGCGCCAGCAGCTTGGAGGGGACAGGTCTTAGCTCCTACAATGAGCAGTTCTTC.

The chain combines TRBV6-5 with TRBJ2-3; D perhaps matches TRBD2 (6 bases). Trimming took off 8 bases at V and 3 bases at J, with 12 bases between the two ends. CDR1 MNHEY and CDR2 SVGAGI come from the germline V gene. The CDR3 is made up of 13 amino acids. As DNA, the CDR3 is TGTGCCAGCTGGCAGAGCGGGACAGATACGCAGTATTTT. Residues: CASWQSGTDTQYF.

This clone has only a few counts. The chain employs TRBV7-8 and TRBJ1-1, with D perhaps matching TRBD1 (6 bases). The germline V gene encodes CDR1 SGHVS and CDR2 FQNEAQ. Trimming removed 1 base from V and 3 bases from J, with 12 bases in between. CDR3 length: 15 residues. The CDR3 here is CASSLGVGAHTEAFF. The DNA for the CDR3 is TGTGCCAGCAGCTTAGGAGTGGGGGCGCACACTGAAGCTTTCTTT. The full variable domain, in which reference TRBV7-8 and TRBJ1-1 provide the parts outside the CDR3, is GAGVSQSPRYKVAKRGQDVALRCDPISGHVSLFWYQQALGQGPEFLTYFQNEAQLDKSGLPSDRFFAERPEGSVSTLKIQRTQQEDSAVYLCASSLGVGAHTEAFFGQGTRLTVV.

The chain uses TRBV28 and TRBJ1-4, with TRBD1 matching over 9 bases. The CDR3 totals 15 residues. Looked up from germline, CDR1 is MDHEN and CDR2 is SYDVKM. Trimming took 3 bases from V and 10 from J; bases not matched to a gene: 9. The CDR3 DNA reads TGTGCCAGCAGTTTTGAGACAGGGGGTAATCGAAAACTGTTTTTT. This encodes CASSFETGGNRKLFF.

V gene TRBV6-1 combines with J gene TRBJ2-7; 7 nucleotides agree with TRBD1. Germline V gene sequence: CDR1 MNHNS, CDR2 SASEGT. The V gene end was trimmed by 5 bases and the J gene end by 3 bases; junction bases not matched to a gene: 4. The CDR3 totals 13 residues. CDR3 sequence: CASSTTGDYEQYF. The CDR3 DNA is TGTGCCAGCAGTACTACAGGGGACTACGAGCAGTACTTC.

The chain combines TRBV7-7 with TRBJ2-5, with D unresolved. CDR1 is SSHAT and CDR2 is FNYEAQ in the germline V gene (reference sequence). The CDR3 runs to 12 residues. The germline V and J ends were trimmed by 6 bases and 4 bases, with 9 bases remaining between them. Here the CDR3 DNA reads TGTGCCAGCAGTAGTTCGTCAGAGACCCAGTACTTC. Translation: CASSSSSETQYF.

CDR3 in amino acids: CASSLLSLAGGLTTQYF. CDR3 bases: TGTGCCAGCAGCTTACTATCGCTAGCGGGGGGGCTGACGACCCAGTACTTC. The chain uses TRBV7-2 and TRBJ2-5, with 12 bases aligning to TRBD2. Germline V gene sequence: CDR1 SGHTA, CDR2 FQGNSA. With 2 bases clipped from V and 7 bases from J, the junction kept 11 bases outside the gene matches. CDR3 length: 17 amino acids.

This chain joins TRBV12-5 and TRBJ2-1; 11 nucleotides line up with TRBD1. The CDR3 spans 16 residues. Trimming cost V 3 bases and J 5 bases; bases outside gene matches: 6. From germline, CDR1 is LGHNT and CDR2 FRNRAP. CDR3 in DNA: TGTGCTAGTGGTTTCATGGGGACAGGGGGGGACAATGAGCAGTTCTTC. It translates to CASGFMGTGGDNEQFF. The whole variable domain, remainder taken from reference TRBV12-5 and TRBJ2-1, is DARVTQTPRHKVTEMGQEVTMRCQPILGHNTVFWYRQTMMQGLELLAYFRNRAPLDDSGMPKDRFSAEMPDATLATLKIQPSEPRDSAVYFCASGFMGTGGDNEQFFGPGTRLTVL.

In DNA form, the CDR3 reads TGTGCCTGGAGTATCGGACTAGCGGGACCCAATGAGCAGTTCTTC. Protein product: CAWSIGLAGPNEQFF. The chain links TRBV30 to TRBJ2-1, with 12 bases lining up with TRBD2. This CDR3 comprises 15 residues. J lost 6 bases, V lost 2 bases, and 5 bases had no gene match. Germline assignment: CDR1 GTSNPN and CDR2 SVGIG (reference sequence). Supplemented by reference TRBV30 and TRBJ2-1, the full variable domain reads SQTIHQWPATLVQPVGSPLSLECTVEGTSNPNLYWYRQAAGRGLQLLFYSVGIGQISSEVPQNLSASRPQDRQFILSSKKLLLSDSGFYLCAWSIGLAGPNEQFFGPGTRLTVL.